These T cell receptor beta chains were read from a single sample in a study of T cells in Graves' hyperthyroidism and ophthalmopathy. A single record per CDR3 protein comes from TCRdb applying MiXCR to the multiplex PCR reads. The sample holds approximately 380,000 distinct CDR3 sequences, about 18% seen once. The sample comprised blood. The receptors come from a man between 18 and 29 years old with Graves' ophthalmopathy. Both conserved end residues are part of each CDR3. A D gene is named only where the DNA matches it firmly. The size field is filled for only some rows; it gives once, few, many or a size class.

TRBV9,NA,NA,TRBJ1-3,CASSVGRPVSGNTIYF,TGTGCCAGCAGCGTAGGACGGCCGGTCTCTGGAAACACCATATATTTT
TRBV27,TRBD1,NA,TRBJ1-5,CASSWAGGSNQPQHF,TGTGCCAGCAGTTGGGCAGGGGGTAGCAATCAGCCCCAGCATTTT
TRBV4-1,NA,NA,TRBJ2-1,CASSQDGGRTTYNEQFF,TGCGCCAGCAGCCAAGACGGGGGGCGAACCACCTACAATGAGCAGTTCTTC
TRBV25-1,NA,NA,TRBJ1-1,CASSDEGRSTEAFF,TGTGCCAGCAGTGACGAGGGACGGAGCACTGAAGCTTTCTTT
TRBV3-1,TRBD2,NA,TRBJ2-1,CASSQDGSGGLKNEQFF,TGTGCCAGCAGCCAAGACGGTAGCGGGGGCCTGAAGAATGAGCAGTTCTTC
TRBV20-1,NA,many,TRBJ1-1,CRYSMNTEAFF,TGCAGATATAGTATGAACACTGAAGCTTTCTTT
TRBV28,NA,many,TRBJ1-3,CASSSPRGGYENTIYF,TGTGCCAGCAGTTCTCCGAGGGGGGGGTACGAAAACACCATATATTTT
TRBV28,TRBD1,many,TRBJ2-1,CASSFRRRDRSYNEQFF,TGTGCCAGCAGTTTCCGTCGCCGGGACAGATCCTACAATGAGCAGTTCTTC
TRBV29-1,NA,NA,TRBJ1-1,CSVVGSSAGTEAFF,TGCAGCGTTGTTGGATCTAGCGCCGGCACTGAAGCTTTCTTT
TRBV3-1,TRBD1,many,TRBJ1-4,CASSRAGTGNEKLFF,TGTGCCAGCAGCCGGGCCGGGACAGGGAATGAAAAACTGTTTTTT
TRBV20-1,TRBD2,NA,TRBJ2-1,CRTLGTSGVNEQFF,TGCAGAACCCTAGGGACTAGCGGGGTGAATGAGCAGTTCTTC
TRBV24-1,NA,many,TRBJ1-2,CATSGETGYGYTF,TGTGCCACCAGTGGGGAGACCGGCTATGGCTACACCTTC
TRBV5-1,NA,few,TRBJ2-1,CASSFGAALGEQFF,TGCGCCAGCAGTTTCGGGGCGGCCTTAGGTGAGCAGTTCTTC
TRBV7-9,NA,many,TRBJ1-1,CASSLRPGAMNTEAFF,TGTGCCAGCAGCTTAAGACCAGGAGCAATGAACACTGAAGCTTTCTTT
TRBV7-2,NA,many,TRBJ1-1,CASSLSRNSEAFF,TGTGCCAGCAGCTTATCGCGGAACAGTGAAGCTTTCTTT
TRBV30,NA,NA,TRBJ1-1,CAWSWGLKNTEAFF,TGTGCCTGGAGTTGGGGACTCAAGAACACTGAAGCTTTCTTT
TRBV10-3,NA,few,TRBJ1-5,CAISELGAGANQPQHF,TGTGCCATCAGTGAGTTAGGGGCAGGGGCCAATCAGCCCCAGCATTTT